The present T cell receptor (beta chain) was sequenced within a study of CD8 T cells in Susac syndrome. RNA amounts of roughly 0.5 to 1 ug underwent reverse transcription with random hexamers. Each CDR3 protein gets one entry after TCRdb re-called the immunoSEQ multiplex PCR reads with MiXCR. The data hold roughly 25,000 distinct CDR3 sequences, with just under 95% observed a single time. V dropped 5 bases and J dropped 12; count of bases not matched to a gene: 5. This CDR3 contains 12 residues. Germline V CDR1 and CDR2: SEHNR, FQNEAQ (reference sequence). Material: CD8+ T cells from PBMCs. This clonotype originated in a human donor with Susac syndrome. J is TRBJ1-4 and V is TRBV7-9, with TRBD1 matching over 8 bases. CDR3 sequence reads: CASSLTGVELFF. CDR3 coding DNA: TGTGCCAGCAGCCTGACAGGGGTGGAACTGTTTTTT.